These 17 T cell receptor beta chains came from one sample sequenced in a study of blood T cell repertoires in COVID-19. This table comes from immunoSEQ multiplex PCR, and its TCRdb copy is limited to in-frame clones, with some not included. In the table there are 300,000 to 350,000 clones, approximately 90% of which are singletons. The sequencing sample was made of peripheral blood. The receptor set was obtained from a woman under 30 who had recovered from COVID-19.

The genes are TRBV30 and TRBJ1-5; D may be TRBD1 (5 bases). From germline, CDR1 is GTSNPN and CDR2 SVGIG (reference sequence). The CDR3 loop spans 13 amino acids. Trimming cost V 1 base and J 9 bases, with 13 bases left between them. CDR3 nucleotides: TGTGCCTGGAGTGGGGGCGGAAGGACGCCCCAGCATTTT. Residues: CAWSGGGRTPQHF.

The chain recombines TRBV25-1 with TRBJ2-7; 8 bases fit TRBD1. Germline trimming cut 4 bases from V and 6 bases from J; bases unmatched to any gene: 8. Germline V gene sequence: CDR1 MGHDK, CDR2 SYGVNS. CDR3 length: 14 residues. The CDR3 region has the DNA TGTGCCAGCAGTGCTAACGCACAGGGGGGCGAGCAGTACGTC. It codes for CASSANAQGGEQYV.

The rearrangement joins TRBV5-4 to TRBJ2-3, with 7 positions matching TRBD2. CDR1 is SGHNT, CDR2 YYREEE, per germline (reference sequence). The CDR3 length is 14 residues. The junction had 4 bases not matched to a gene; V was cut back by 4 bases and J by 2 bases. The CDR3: CASSPGRSTDTQYF. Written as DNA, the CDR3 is TGTGCCAGCAGCCCCGGGAGGTCCACAGATACGCAGTATTTT.

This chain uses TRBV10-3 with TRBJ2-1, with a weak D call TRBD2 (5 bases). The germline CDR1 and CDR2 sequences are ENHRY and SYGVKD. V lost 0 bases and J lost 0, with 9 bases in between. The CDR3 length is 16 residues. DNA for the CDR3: TGTGCCATCAGTGAGTCTGATGGGAGCTCCTACAATGAGCAGTTCTTC. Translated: CAISESDGSSYNEQFF.

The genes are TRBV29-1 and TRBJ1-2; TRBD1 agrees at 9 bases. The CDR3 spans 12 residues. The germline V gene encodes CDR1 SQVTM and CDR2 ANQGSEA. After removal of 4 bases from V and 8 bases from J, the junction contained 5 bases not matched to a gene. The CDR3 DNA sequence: TGCAGCGTTGGGGACAGGGCCTTAGGCTACACCTTC. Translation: CSVGDRALGYTF.

The CDR3 is CASSLRGLAGNTGELFF. The CDR3 bases are TGTGCCAGCAGCTTGCGGGGACTAGCGGGCAACACCGGGGAGCTGTTTTTT. The chain employs TRBV5-5 and TRBJ2-2, with 12 bases lining up with TRBD2. J lost 2 bases, V lost 1 base, and 3 bases had no gene match. Per germline, CDR1 SGHKS and CDR2 YYEKEE (reference sequence). The CDR3 runs to 17 residues.

The DNA for the CDR3 is TGTGCCAGCAGTGACTCGGGTAGCGGCCTGGGGGCAGATACGCAGTATTTT. Protein sequence: CASSDSGSGLGADTQYF. The chain recombines TRBV6-4 with TRBJ2-3; D might be TRBD2 (6 bases). The CDR3 spans 17 residues. Trimming took off 0 bases at V and 4 bases at J, with 17 bases between the two ends. Germline CDR1 MRHNA, CDR2 SNTAGT.

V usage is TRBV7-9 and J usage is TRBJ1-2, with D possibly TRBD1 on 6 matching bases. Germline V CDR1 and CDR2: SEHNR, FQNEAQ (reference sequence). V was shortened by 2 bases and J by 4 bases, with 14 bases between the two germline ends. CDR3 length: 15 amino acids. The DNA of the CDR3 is TGTGCCAGCAGCTTACTCTCGACAGGAACCTATGGCTACACCTTC. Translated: CASSLLSTGTYGYTF.

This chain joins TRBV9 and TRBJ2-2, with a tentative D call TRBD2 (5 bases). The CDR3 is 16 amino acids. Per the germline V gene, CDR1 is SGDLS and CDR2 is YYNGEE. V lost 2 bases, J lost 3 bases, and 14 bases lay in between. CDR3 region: CASSVTGPRDTGELFF. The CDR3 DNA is TGTGCCAGCAGCGTCACCGGGCCGCGGGACACCGGGGAGCTGTTTTTT.

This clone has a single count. This chain's CDR3 is CASSLSGSNEQFF. The CDR3 DNA sequence: TGCGCCAGCAGCCTCAGCGGGAGCAATGAGCAGTTCTTC. The V and J genes are TRBV5-1 and TRBJ2-1, with 8 bases aligning to TRBD2. V dropped 4 bases and J dropped 6; count of bases not matched to a gene: 3. Germline V lookup: CDR1 SGHRS, CDR2 YFSETQ. CDR3 length: 13 residues. Filled out from reference TRBV5-1 and TRBJ2-1, the complete variable domain reads KAGVTQTPRYLIKTRGQQVTLSCSPISGHRSVSWYQQTPGQGLQFLFEYFSETQRNKGNFPGRFSGRQFSNSRSEMNVSTLELGDSALYLCASSLSGSNEQFFGPGTRLTVL.

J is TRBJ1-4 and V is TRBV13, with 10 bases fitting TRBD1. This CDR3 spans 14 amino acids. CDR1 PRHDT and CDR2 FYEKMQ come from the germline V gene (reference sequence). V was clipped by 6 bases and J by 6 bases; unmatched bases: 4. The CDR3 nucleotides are TGTGCCAGCAGGACAGGGGGCGCTGATGAAAAACTGTTTTTT. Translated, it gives CASRTGGADEKLFF.

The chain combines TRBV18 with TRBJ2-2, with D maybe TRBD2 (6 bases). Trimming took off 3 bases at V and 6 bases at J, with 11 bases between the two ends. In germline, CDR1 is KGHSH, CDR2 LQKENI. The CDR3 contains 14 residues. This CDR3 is CASSPPREAGELFF. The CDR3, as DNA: TGTGCCAGCTCACCTCCCAGGGAGGCCGGGGAGCTGTTTTTT.

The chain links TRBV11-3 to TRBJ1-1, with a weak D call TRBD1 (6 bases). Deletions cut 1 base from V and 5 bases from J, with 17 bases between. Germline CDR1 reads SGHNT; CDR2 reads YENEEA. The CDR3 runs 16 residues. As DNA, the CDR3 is TGTGCCAGCAGCTTAGGAGACACCCTCAGGGGAACTGAAGCTTTCTTT. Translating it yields CASSLGDTLRGTEAFF.

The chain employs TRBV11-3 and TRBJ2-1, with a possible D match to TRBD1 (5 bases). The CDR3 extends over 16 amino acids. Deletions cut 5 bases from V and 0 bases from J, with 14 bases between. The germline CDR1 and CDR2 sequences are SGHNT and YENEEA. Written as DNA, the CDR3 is TGTGCCAGCAGCCCCTGGACAACTTACTCCTACAATGAGCAGTTCTTC. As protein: CASSPWTTYSYNEQFF.

DNA of the CDR3: TGTGCCAGCAGCTTAATTCCTAGCTCCTACAATGAGCAGTTCTTC. Translation gives CASSLIPSSYNEQFF. The chain uses TRBV7-9 and TRBJ2-1; D uncertain. Trimming removed 2 bases from V and 0 bases from J, with 8 bases in between. Germline CDR1 is SEHNR and CDR2 is FQNEAQ (reference sequence). This CDR3 contains 15 residues.

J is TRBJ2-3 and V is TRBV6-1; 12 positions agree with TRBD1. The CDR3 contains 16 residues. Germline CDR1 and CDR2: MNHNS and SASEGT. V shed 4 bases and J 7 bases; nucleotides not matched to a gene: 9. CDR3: CASSAPGQGAMNTQYF. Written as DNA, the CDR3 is TGTGCCAGCAGTGCGCCGGGACAGGGGGCGATGAATACGCAGTATTTT.

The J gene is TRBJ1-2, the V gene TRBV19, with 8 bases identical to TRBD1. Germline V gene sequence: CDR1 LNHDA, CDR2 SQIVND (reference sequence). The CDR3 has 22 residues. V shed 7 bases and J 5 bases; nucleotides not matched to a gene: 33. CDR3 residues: CASTLPPADRGAGGMGDYGYTF. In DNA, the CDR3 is TGTGCCAGTACCTTACCCCCCGCCGACAGGGGCGCTGGCGGTATGGGGGATTATGGCTACACCTTC.